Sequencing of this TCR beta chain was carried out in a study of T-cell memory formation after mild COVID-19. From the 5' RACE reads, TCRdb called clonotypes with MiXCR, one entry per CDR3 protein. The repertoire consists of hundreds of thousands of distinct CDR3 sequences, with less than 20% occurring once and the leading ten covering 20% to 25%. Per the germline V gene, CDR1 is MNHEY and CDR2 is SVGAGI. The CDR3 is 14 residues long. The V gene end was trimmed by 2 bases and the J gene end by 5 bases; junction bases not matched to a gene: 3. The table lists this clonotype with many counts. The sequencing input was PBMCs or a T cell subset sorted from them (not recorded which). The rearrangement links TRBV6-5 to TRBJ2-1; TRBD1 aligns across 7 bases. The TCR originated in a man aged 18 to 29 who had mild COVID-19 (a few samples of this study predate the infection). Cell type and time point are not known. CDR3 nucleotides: TGTGCCAGCAGTTACGACAGGGCGGACAATGAGCAGTTCTTC. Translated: CASSYDRADNEQFF.